This T cell receptor (beta chain) derives from a study of blood T cells in healthy people across ages. The second PCR ran about 6 to 12 cycles with a sample-barcoded 5' primer and J-beta primers. MiXCR, applied by TCRdb to the 5' RACE reads, yields one record per CDR3 protein. Counted here are 780,000 or so distinct CDR3 sequences, roughly three fifths occurring once; the ten biggest clones make up around 24%. Concerning this clonotype itself: Its antigen remains unknown.

J gave up 6 bases and V 3 bases, and 6 bases lay outside the gene matches. Germline CDR1 reads KGHDR; CDR2 reads SFDVKD. The CDR3 has 15 amino acids. Whole-study results and caveats: Researchers judged that diversity estimates from one million T cells fell short of true values. Unknown donor CMV status possibly confounded expanded clonotype changes.

Material for sequencing was blood. This chain connects TRBV24-1 to TRBJ2-1, with 8 bases lining up with TRBD2. This TCR came from a man between 35 and 55 years old in good health. DNA of the CDR3: TGTGCCACCAGTGATCCTCGCGGGGGGAGCAATGAGCAGTTCTTC. Amino acid sequence: CATSDPRGGSNEQFF.